Following are 23 T cell receptor beta chains from one sample sequenced in a study of shared clonotypes between healthy human individuals. The table came from immunoSEQ multiplex PCR; TCRdb's copy has only in-frame clones and leaves some out. The sample lists about 960,000 clones, approximately 76% seen once, with around 1.5% in the top ten. The sequencing sample was made of memory CD4+ T cells sorted from blood. Subset reported: CD45RA-negative fraction. The receptors derive from a man younger than 30 in good health.

As regards this clone: The identical CDR3 is also encoded by other nucleotide sequences in the sample. The chain is built from TRBV7-2 and TRBJ1-5; D perhaps matches TRBD1 (6 bases). The germline gives CDR1 SGHTA, CDR2 FQGNSA. This CDR3 spans 13 amino acids. V shed 5 bases and J shed 3 bases, with 8 bases lying between them. Here the CDR3 DNA reads TGTGCCAGCAGCGGACAGAACAATCAGCCCCAGCATTTT. Its translation: CASSGQNNQPQHF. The full variable domain, completed using reference TRBV7-2 and TRBJ1-5, is GAGVSQSPSNKVTEKGKDVELRCDPISGHTALYWYRQSLGQGLEFLIYFQGNSAPDKSGLPSDRFSAERTGGSVSTLTIQRTQQEDSAVYLCASSGQNNQPQHFGDGTRLSIL.

The chain uses TRBV30 and TRBJ2-7; D is perhaps TRBD1 (5 bases). The CDR3 length is 13 residues. V dropped 4 bases and J dropped 2 bases, with 12 bases sitting between them. Germline loops: CDR1 GTSNPN, CDR2 SVGIG (reference sequence). The CDR3, as DNA: TGTGCCTGGACAAGGGGTATGACCTACGAGCAGTACTTC. Its protein product is CAWTRGMTYEQYF.

The chain recombines TRBV19 with TRBJ2-6, with D perhaps being TRBD1 or TRBD2 (5 bases each). The CDR3 is 16 amino acids. CDR1 and CDR2 from the germline V gene are LNHDA and SQIVND (reference sequence). V was pared by 4 bases and J by 1 base, with 11 bases between. CDR3 DNA sequence: TGTGCCAGTAGTAGAGAGGGGCTGTCTGGGGCCAACGTCCTGACTTTC. This gives the protein CASSREGLSGANVLTF. The complete variable domain, with remaining parts taken from reference TRBV19 and TRBJ2-6, reads DGGITQSPKYLFRKEGQNVTLSCEQNLNHDAMYWYRQDPGQGLRLIYYSQIVNDFQKGDIAEGYSVSREKKESFPLTVTSAQKNPTAFYLCASSREGLSGANVLTFGAGSRLTVL.

The chain is built from TRBV19 and TRBJ1-1; a weak D match, TRBD1 (5 bases). Germline assignment: CDR1 LNHDA and CDR2 SQIVND (reference sequence). Trimming shortened V by 4 bases and J by 5 bases, and 8 bases separated the two germline ends. The CDR3 is 12 residues long. CDR3 bases: TGTGCCAGTAGTAGGGACTGGACTGAAGCTTTCTTT. Protein: CASSRDWTEAFF.

The V gene is TRBV6-1, the J gene TRBJ2-7; 7 bases are shared with TRBD1. There are 13 residues in the CDR3. Germline V gene sequence: CDR1 MNHNS, CDR2 SASEGT. V shed 6 bases, J shed 2 bases, and the junction held 4 bases outside the gene matches. This CDR3 is CASRSGGAYEQYF. The CDR3 DNA sequence: TGTGCCAGCAGGTCAGGGGGTGCCTACGAGCAGTACTTC.

This rearrangement joins TRBV7-2 to TRBJ2-5; 8 nucleotides agree with TRBD2. Germline V gene sequence: CDR1 SGHTA, CDR2 FQGNSA. The CDR3 runs to 14 residues. J lost 5 bases, V lost 5 bases, and 7 bases had no gene match. The CDR3 region has the DNA TGTGCCAGCAGCCCACTAGCGGACTACGAGACCCAGTACTTC. Translated, it gives CASSPLADYETQYF.

This rearrangement joins TRBV7-2 to TRBJ2-1; the D call may be TRBD1 or TRBD2 (6 bases each). The CDR3 runs to 16 residues. Germline CDR1 SGHTA, CDR2 FQGNSA. Trimming shortened V by 7 bases and J by 4 bases, and 20 bases separated the two germline ends. CDR3 DNA: TGTGCCAGCACCCGAGGGGGGCCCTCGGTGTACAATGAGCAGTTCTTC. It yields the protein CASTRGGPSVYNEQFF. Looking up the rest from reference TRBV7-2 and TRBJ2-1 gives the full variable domain: GAGVSQSPSNKVTEKGKDVELRCDPISGHTALYWYRQSLGQGLEFLIYFQGNSAPDKSGLPSDRFSAERTGGSVSTLTIQRTQQEDSAVYLCASTRGGPSVYNEQFFGPGTRLTVL.

This clone turned up a few times. This chain connects TRBV2 to TRBJ2-7, with D maybe TRBD1 (6 bases). The CDR3 is 11 residues long. With 7 bases removed from V and 4 bases from J, the gap between germline ends came to 8 bases. The germline V gene encodes CDR1 SNHLY and CDR2 FYNNEI. The CDR3 is CASTGQYEQYF. The CDR3, as DNA: TGTGCCAGCACCGGACAGTACGAGCAGTACTTC.

The gene calls are TRBV7-9 and TRBJ2-7; TRBD2 aligns across 8 bases. The germline gives CDR1 SEHNR, CDR2 FQNEAQ (reference sequence). The V gene end was trimmed by 3 bases and the J gene end by 3 bases; junction bases not matched to a gene: 4. The CDR3 loop spans 14 amino acids. The CDR3 DNA reads TGTGCCAGCAGCTTCGCGGCGGGGGGCTACGAGCAGTACTTC. Translation: CASSFAAGGYEQYF. Combining the CDR3 with reference TRBV7-9 and TRBJ2-7 gives the whole variable domain DTGVSQNPRHKITKRGQNVTFRCDPISEHNRLYWYRQTLGQGPEFLTYFQNEAQLEKSRLLSDRFSAERPKGSFSTLEIQRTEQGDSAMYLCASSFAAGGYEQYFGPGTRLTVT.

The CDR3 sequence is CASSRTGGDEKLFF. Here the CDR3 DNA reads TGTGCCAGCAGTCGGACAGGTGGCGATGAAAAACTGTTTTTT. The V call is TRBV6-1, the J call TRBJ1-4, with 7 bases lining up with TRBD1. Germline loops: CDR1 MNHNS, CDR2 SASEGT. This CDR3 has 14 amino acids. The J segment lost 6 bases and the V segment lost 5 bases, leaving 6 bases of the junction unmatched.

The gene calls are TRBV5-6 and TRBJ2-3, with 11 bases aligning to TRBD1. The ends lost 3 bases at V and 6 bases at J; junction bases unmatched: 9. Germline V CDR1 and CDR2: SGHDT, YYEEEE. CDR3 length equals 16 residues. For the CDR3, the DNA is TGTGCCAGCAGCTCTCAGGACAGGGGGCGAGGGGATACGCAGTATTTT. Residues: CASSSQDRGRGDTQYF.

The chain recombines TRBV6-5 with TRBJ2-7, with 12 bases aligning to TRBD1. The V gene's germline CDR1 is MNHEY and CDR2 SVGAGI. V was pared by 6 bases and J by 7 bases, with 10 bases of the junction left unmatched. This CDR3 spans 15 amino acids. The DNA for the CDR3 is TGTGCCAGCAGGAGGGCGGGACAGGGGGCCTGGGAGCAGTACTTC. It specifies CASRRAGQGAWEQYF.

The count of this clone is one. This clone may be a read error of a much larger clone one base away. The chain uses TRBV11-3 and TRBJ1-5; unclear D gene. CDR1 is SGHNT, CDR2 YENEEA, per germline. V was cut by 5 bases and J by 2 bases, with 7 bases left in between. There are 13 residues in the CDR3. The CDR3 coding sequence is TGTGCCAGCAGCGTCCGGGGCAATCAGCCCCAGCATTTT. Translation: CASSVRGNQPQHF.

The chain recombines TRBV30 with TRBJ2-1; the D gene is possibly TRBD2 (6 bases). The CDR3 consists of 14 residues. Trimming took off 0 bases at V and 6 bases at J, with 12 bases between the two ends. Germline V gene data show CDR1 as GTSNPN and CDR2 as SVGIG (reference sequence). DNA of the CDR3: TGTGCCTGGAGTGTGAGGCGGGATTTCAATGAGCAGTTCTTC. Its translation: CAWSVRRDFNEQFF.

The chain recombines TRBV28 with TRBJ2-5, with D tentatively TRBD1 or TRBD2 (6 bases each). The germline V gene has CDR1 MDHEN and CDR2 SYDVKM. Trimming pared 4 bases from V and 5 bases from J, leaving 11 bases between. The CDR3 loop spans 13 amino acids. The CDR3 here is CASSSRGLETQYF. The CDR3 coding sequence is TGTGCCAGCAGTTCCCGGGGGCTGGAGACCCAGTACTTC.

The chain recombines TRBV16 with TRBJ2-3; 9 nucleotides align to TRBD2. CDR3 length: 15 amino acids. With 7 bases clipped from V and 4 bases from J, the junction kept 9 bases outside the gene matches. Germline V gene sequence: CDR1 KGHSY, CDR2 FQNENV. The CDR3 nucleotides are TGTGCCAGCAACCGAGCGGGGGGCCCCCCAGATACGCAGTATTTT. Translating gives CASNRAGGPPDTQYF.

The chain combines TRBV4-1 with TRBJ2-7; D call uncertain. The germline V gene has CDR1 MGHRA and CDR2 YSYEKL. The CDR3 runs to 17 residues. V was clipped by 4 bases and J by 0 bases, with 19 bases between them. The CDR3 sequence: CASSRTEIGGSSYEQYF. The CDR3 DNA follows: TGCGCCAGCAGCCGCACCGAAATCGGCGGCAGCTCCTACGAGCAGTACTTC.

As for this clone: Other DNA sequences in this specimen translate into the identical CDR3. The chain links TRBV18 to TRBJ2-6; a possible D gene is TRBD1 (5 bases). From germline, CDR1 is KGHSH and CDR2 LQKENI. V dropped 3 bases and J dropped 2 bases, with 8 bases sitting between them. The CDR3 is 15 amino acids. The CDR3 coding sequence is TGTGCCAGCTCACCTGGGGCGGCTGGGGCCAACGTCCTGACTTTC. Amino acids: CASSPGAAGANVLTF.

The chain uses TRBV19 and TRBJ1-5, with D possibly TRBD1 on 6 matching bases. V was pared by 6 bases and J by 6 bases, with 12 bases between. Germline V gives CDR1 LNHDA, CDR2 SQIVND (reference sequence). The CDR3 runs to 13 residues. The CDR3 DNA reads TGTGCCAGTAGGGGAGGACAGAGTCAGCCCCAGCATTTT. Protein sequence: CASRGGQSQPQHF. The full variable domain, in which reference TRBV19 and TRBJ1-5 provide the parts outside the CDR3, is DGGITQSPKYLFRKEGQNVTLSCEQNLNHDAMYWYRQDPGQGLRLIYYSQIVNDFQKGDIAEGYSVSREKKESFPLTVTSAQKNPTAFYLCASRGGQSQPQHFGDGTRLSIL.

The chain links TRBV4-3 to TRBJ1-2, with D uncertain. Germline V gene lookup returns CDR1 LGHNA and CDR2 YSLEER. Trimming took off 4 bases at V and 4 bases at J, with 10 bases between the two ends. The CDR3 totals 13 residues. The chain's CDR3 is CASSPLPGYGYTF. CDR3 sequence (DNA): TGCGCCAGCAGCCCCCTCCCAGGCTATGGCTACACCTTC.

The V gene is TRBV6-5, the J gene TRBJ2-1; D gene ambiguous. CDR3 length: 12 amino acids. The V gene lost 7 bases and the J gene lost 8 bases, with 12 bases spanning the gap. Germline V gene sequence: CDR1 MNHEY, CDR2 SVGAGI. The CDR3 region is CASTSIGHEQFF. For the CDR3, the DNA is TGTGCCAGCACCTCCATCGGGCATGAGCAGTTCTTC.

The rearrangement links TRBV7-2 to TRBJ1-3; D call uncertain. V lost 2 bases, J lost 0 bases, and 14 bases lay in between. The CDR3 spans 17 residues. Germline lookup yields CDR1 SGHTA and CDR2 FQGNSA. CDR3 protein: CASSLSLLSLSGNTIYF. For the CDR3, the DNA is TGTGCCAGCAGCTTATCCCTCCTCTCTCTCTCTGGAAACACCATATATTTT. The whole variable domain, filled in from reference TRBV7-2 and TRBJ1-3, reads GAGVSQSPSNKVTEKGKDVELRCDPISGHTALYWYRQSLGQGLEFLIYFQGNSAPDKSGLPSDRFSAERTGGSVSTLTIQRTQQEDSAVYLCASSLSLLSLSGNTIYFGEGSWLTVV.

The genes are TRBV6-5 and TRBJ2-3; no firm D call. The germline V and J ends were trimmed by 4 bases and 0 bases, with 14 bases remaining between them. The length of the CDR3 is 16 residues. The V gene's germline CDR1 is MNHEY and CDR2 SVGAGI. The CDR3 sequence is CASSSVPSISTDTQYF. The CDR3 DNA sequence: TGTGCCAGCAGTTCTGTCCCTTCAATTAGCACAGATACGCAGTATTTT.